A single sample is the source of the 27 T cell receptor beta chains below, sequenced in a study of blood T cell repertoires in COVID-19. Using immunoSEQ multiplex PCR, the repertoire was profiled, and TCRdb retains in-frame clones only, with some absent. The sample yields fewer than 250,000 clones, around nine tenths seen once. Sequencing input: PBMCs or T cells enriched from blood (not recorded which). These receptors all come from a woman in her twenties or thirties who had been exposed to COVID-19.

This clone was recorded a few times. V is TRBV7-8 and J is TRBJ2-1; the D is unclear. The V end was cut by 2 bases, the J end by 0 bases, with 8 bases between. Germline V gene sequence: CDR1 SGHVS, CDR2 FQNEAQ. The CDR3 length is 15 residues. The CDR3 sequence is CASSLRRSSYNEQFF. The CDR3 DNA sequence: TGTGCCAGCAGCTTACGGAGAAGCTCCTACAATGAGCAGTTCTTC.

The V gene is TRBV4-2, the J gene TRBJ2-2; possibly TRBD2 for D (5 bases). Trimming removed 6 bases from V and 2 bases from J, with 16 bases in between. CDR3 size: 16 residues. The germline CDR1 and CDR2 sequences are LGHNA and YNFKEQ. The DNA of the CDR3 is TGTGCCAGCAGGCATCGGGGTACTTCAAACACCGGGGAGCTGTTTTTT. As protein: CASRHRGTSNTGELFF.

V is TRBV6-4 and J is TRBJ2-7; TRBD2 aligns across 13 bases. Germline CDR1 and CDR2: MRHNA and SNTAGT. The J segment lost 1 base and the V segment lost 7 bases, leaving 4 bases of the junction unmatched. The CDR3 covers 15 residues. The CDR3 sequence: CASTTTSGRSYEQYF. The CDR3 bases are TGTGCCAGCACCACGACTAGCGGGAGGTCCTACGAGCAGTACTTC.

J is TRBJ2-2 and V is TRBV19, with D possibly matching TRBD2 (6 bases). The CDR3 is 16 amino acids. V lost 3 bases to trimming and J lost 4 bases, with 15 bases between them. Germline values: CDR1 LNHDA, CDR2 SQIVND (reference sequence). The CDR3 region has the DNA TGTGCCAGTAGTATGGACGGAGGGTTTGGCACCGGGGAGCTGTTTTTT. Translated: CASSMDGGFGTGELFF.

V gene TRBV5-4 combines with J gene TRBJ1-2; tentative D call: TRBD1 (5 bases). V lost 0 bases to trimming and J lost 3 bases, with 12 bases between them. The germline gives CDR1 SGHNT, CDR2 YYREEE (reference sequence). The CDR3 contains 15 residues. CDR3 loop: CASSLAPRDDYGYTF. Here the CDR3 DNA reads TGTGCCAGCAGCTTGGCTCCCAGGGATGACTATGGCTACACCTTC.

The gene calls are TRBV5-1 and TRBJ2-7; TRBD1 agrees at 9 bases. Germline trimming cut 4 bases from V and 5 bases from J; bases unmatched to any gene: 10. The CDR3 sequence is 15 residues long. Germline lookup yields CDR1 SGHRS and CDR2 YFSETQ. CDR3 residues: CASSPPGQGFDEQYF. In DNA form, the CDR3 reads TGCGCCAGCAGCCCGCCGGGACAGGGCTTTGACGAGCAGTACTTC.

V usage is TRBV5-1 and J usage is TRBJ2-7; TRBD1 matches 7 bases. V lost 3 bases to trimming and J lost 2 bases; unmatched junction nucleotides: 2. CDR1 is SGHRS and CDR2 is YFSETQ in the germline V gene. This CDR3 region has 13 residues. CDR3 DNA: TGCGCCAGCAGCTGGGACAGCACCTACGAGCAGTACTTC. It codes for CASSWDSTYEQYF.

The chain has TRBV7-6 and TRBJ2-3; tentatively, D is TRBD2 (5 bases). Germline CDR1 reads SGHVS; CDR2 reads FNYEAQ. This CDR3 contains 15 residues. Between the trimmed V and J ends, which lost 5 bases and 2 bases, there was a span of 14 bases. In DNA form, the CDR3 reads TGTGCCAGCAGCAAAGACTACCTCATCACAGATACGCAGTATTTT. Translation gives CASSKDYLITDTQYF.

The chain couples TRBV30 to TRBJ2-1, with D tentatively TRBD1 (5 bases). The germline V gene encodes CDR1 GTSNPN and CDR2 SVGIG (reference sequence). Trimming shortened V by 1 base and J by 5 bases, and 9 bases separated the two germline ends. The CDR3 sequence is 13 residues long. CDR3 protein: CAWSGQPNNEQFF. The CDR3 DNA reads TGTGCCTGGAGTGGACAGCCAAACAATGAGCAGTTCTTC.

The rearrangement joins TRBV11-3 to TRBJ2-1; perhaps TRBD1 as D (6 bases). From germline, CDR1 is SGHNT and CDR2 YENEEA. This CDR3 spans 13 amino acids. V lost 11 bases to trimming and J lost 9 bases, with 20 bases between them. As DNA, the CDR3 is TGTGCCGGCACAGGGATGGCTAGTGTTGAGCAGTTCTTC. Encoded protein: CAGTGMASVEQFF.

This chain links TRBV29-1 with TRBJ1-2, with D unclear. CDR1 and CDR2 from the germline V gene are SQVTM and ANQGSEA. CDR3 length: 14 amino acids. The germline V and J ends were trimmed by 4 bases and 8 bases, with 20 bases remaining between them. DNA of the CDR3: TGCAGCGTTGTCCCCCCAGCCGTTATTAGCGGCTACACCTTC. This codes for CSVVPPAVISGYTF. The full variable domain, rest sourced from reference TRBV29-1 and TRBJ1-2, is SAVISQKPSRDICQRGTSLTIQCQVDSQVTMMFWYRQQPGQSLTLIATANQGSEATYESGFVIDKFPISRPNLTFSTLTVSNMSPEDSSIYLCSVVPPAVISGYTFGSGTRLTVV.

The chain couples TRBV29-1 to TRBJ2-1; perhaps TRBD2 as D (6 bases). V lost 3 bases to trimming and J lost 4 bases, with 16 bases between them. This CDR3 is built from 15 residues. The V gene's germline CDR1 is SQVTM and CDR2 ANQGSEA. CDR3 nucleotides: TGCAGCGTTGATCAACCGTGGGGGGTTTACAATGAGCAGTTCTTC. Amino acids: CSVDQPWGVYNEQFF.

The chain employs TRBV20-1 and TRBJ2-7; D perhaps matches TRBD1 (6 bases). This CDR3 contains 16 residues. Germline V CDR1 and CDR2: DFQATT, SNEGSKA (reference sequence). Deletions cut 3 bases from V and 0 bases from J, with 18 bases between. Here the CDR3 reads CSASGAHRDNSYEQYF. The CDR3 DNA reads TGCAGTGCTAGTGGGGCCCACAGGGACAACTCCTACGAGCAGTACTTC.

The rearrangement links TRBV11-3 to TRBJ2-3; D ambiguous. The ends were cut back, 0 bases at V and 1 base at J, with 2 bases in the middle. The germline V gene has CDR1 SGHNT and CDR2 YENEEA. The CDR3 is 13 amino acids. The chain's CDR3 is CASSLDGTDTQYF. CDR3 in DNA: TGTGCCAGCAGCTTAGACGGCACAGATACGCAGTATTTT.

The chain combines TRBV2 with TRBJ2-5, with a weak D call TRBD2 (7 bases). V dropped 6 bases and J dropped 6 bases, with 14 bases sitting between them. The CDR3 length is 13 residues. The germline V gene encodes CDR1 SNHLY and CDR2 FYNNEI. For the CDR3, the DNA is TGTGCCAGCAGGGGAGGGGGGCTAAAGACCCAGTACTTC. Translated, it gives CASRGGGLKTQYF.

The chain is built from TRBV11-2 and TRBJ2-1; the D is unclear. V lost 2 bases and J 4 bases, leaving 9 bases between the germline ends. The CDR3 sequence is 14 residues long. Germline loops: CDR1 SGHAT, CDR2 FQNNGV. The CDR3 loop is CASSLNVRYNEQFF. Here the CDR3 DNA reads TGTGCCAGCAGCTTAAATGTGCGGTACAATGAGCAGTTCTTC.

This clone was found once. This rearrangement joins TRBV7-9 to TRBJ2-6; D unclear. Germline V CDR1 and CDR2: SEHNR, FQNEAQ (reference sequence). V was clipped by 5 bases and J by 0 bases, with 17 bases between them. The CDR3 is made up of 18 amino acids. The CDR3 bases are TGTGCCAGCAGCACCCAGGCAGGAATAAGCTCTGGGGCCAACGTCCTGACTTTC. It specifies CASSTQAGISSGANVLTF.

This rearrangement joins TRBV6-5 to TRBJ2-7, with TRBD1 as a possible D gene (5 bases). The germline CDR1 and CDR2 sequences are MNHEY and SVGAGI. V dropped 4 bases and J dropped 0 bases, with 16 bases sitting between them. The CDR3 is 16 residues long. CDR3 nucleotides: TGTGCCAGCAGTTCCCAACCTTTCGACAGCTCCTACGAGCAGTACTTC. Its protein product is CASSSQPFDSSYEQYF.

The count of this clone is one. The chain has TRBV7-8 and TRBJ2-5; TRBD2 is a possible D gene (5 bases). V was shortened by 5 bases and J by 5 bases, with 15 bases between the two germline ends. Germline V gene data show CDR1 as SGHVS and CDR2 as FQNEAQ. The CDR3 has 14 amino acids. The CDR3 sequence is CASSPRTGMETQYF. In DNA, the CDR3 is TGTGCCAGCAGCCCTAGGACGGGAATGGAGACCCAGTACTTC.

The rearrangement joins TRBV27 to TRBJ1-1; D remains ambiguous. Germline values: CDR1 MNHEY, CDR2 SMNVEV (reference sequence). CDR3 length: 14 residues. V was pared by 3 bases and J by 0 bases, with 8 bases between. For the CDR3, the DNA is TGTGCCAGCAGTTTGACATCTCTGAACACTGAAGCTTTCTTT. Translated, it gives CASSLTSLNTEAFF.

This clone turned up a few times. V and J are TRBV4-2 and TRBJ2-5; 14 bases match TRBD2. The CDR3 length is 16 residues. The V and J ends lost 4 bases and 5 bases, in that order; junction bases with no gene match: 6. Germline CDR1 and CDR2: LGHNA and YNFKEQ. The DNA for the CDR3 is TGTGCCAGCAGCCCCGGGACTAGCGGGAGATTTGAGACCCAGTACTTC. Translated: CASSPGTSGRFETQYF.

This chain links TRBV18 with TRBJ2-2; 12 nucleotides agree with TRBD2. The germline V gene has CDR1 KGHSH and CDR2 LQKENI. This CDR3 is built from 16 residues. J gave up 1 base and V 3 bases, and 0 bases lay outside the gene matches. In DNA form, the CDR3 reads TGTGCCAGCTCACCGACTAGCGGGAGGAACACCGGGGAGCTGTTTTTT. This gives the protein CASSPTSGRNTGELFF. The full variable domain, its missing parts supplied by reference TRBV18 and TRBJ2-2, is NAGVMQNPRHLVRRRGQEARLRCSPMKGHSHVYWYRQLPEEGLKFMVYLQKENIIDESGMPKERFSAEFPKEGPSILRIQQVVRGDSAAYFCASSPTSGRNTGELFFGEGSRLTVL.

The V call is TRBV10-1, the J call TRBJ2-3; 7 nucleotides match TRBD1. The CDR3 is made up of 16 amino acids. Trimming took 0 bases from V and 3 from J; bases not matched to a gene: 6. CDR1 WNHNN and CDR2 SYGVQD come from the germline V gene (reference sequence). CDR3 in DNA: TGCGCCAGCAGTGAGTCGAACAGGGGAAGGACAGATACGCAGTATTTT. The encoded protein is CASSESNRGRTDTQYF.

V and J are TRBV30 and TRBJ1-6, with D maybe TRBD1 (5 bases). The CDR3 is 16 amino acids. CDR1 is GTSNPN and CDR2 is SVGIG in the germline V gene (reference sequence). V lost 2 bases to trimming and J lost 1 base, with 12 bases between them. CDR3 DNA: TGTGCCTGGAGTCGGGACGGGGGGTCCTATAATTCACCCCTCCACTTT. It encodes CAWSRDGGSYNSPLHF.

This chain connects TRBV7-9 to TRBJ2-7, with 8 bases aligning to TRBD2. Germline V gene sequence: CDR1 SEHNR, CDR2 FQNEAQ (reference sequence). Losses at the gene ends were 2 bases for V and 0 bases for J; bases not matched to a gene: 3. The CDR3 spans 15 residues. The DNA for the CDR3 is TGTGCCAGCAGCTTAACTAGCGGTTACTCCTACGAGCAGTACTTC. Amino acid sequence: CASSLTSGYSYEQYF.

This clone was seen once. The chain carries TRBV10-3 and TRBJ1-1; TRBD1 agrees at 8 bases. J gave up 0 bases and V 6 bases, and 9 bases lay outside the gene matches. The CDR3 is 16 residues long. Germline V lookup: CDR1 ENHRY, CDR2 SYGVKD. The CDR3 loop is CAISPHRGSVNTEAFF. CDR3 sequence (DNA): TGTGCCATCAGCCCCCACAGGGGGTCTGTGAACACTGAAGCTTTCTTT.

The chain combines TRBV13 with TRBJ2-7, with 9 bases that match TRBD2. Trimming took 0 bases from V and 0 from J; bases not matched to a gene: 0. The CDR3 runs to 15 residues. Germline V gives CDR1 PRHDT, CDR2 FYEKMQ (reference sequence). The CDR3 reads CASSLGTSGSYEQYF. The CDR3, as DNA: TGTGCCAGCAGCTTAGGGACTAGCGGCTCCTACGAGCAGTACTTC.